This paragraph covers one T cell receptor beta chain sequence. Its specificity is unknown. Germline values: CDR1 SEHNR, CDR2 FQNEAQ (reference sequence). Unmatched junction bases numbered 10, after V lost 5 bases and J lost 4 bases. The CDR3 covers 16 residues. This specimen comes from a study of T cell repertoires in cytomegalovirus infection. TCRdb recomputed calls from the reads with MiXCR, one row per CDR3 protein. The sample has 80,000 to 95,000 distinct CDR3 sequences, about 31% seen once. The source is a human donor in good health (CMV status not recorded). Some clones in this sample may be carry-over from other donors' samples. J is TRBJ1-4 and V is TRBV7-9, with 7 bases aligning to TRBD1. The sample here was CD8+ T cells from cultured PBMCs, taken from culture after CMV antigen stimulation. The chain's CDR3 is CASSPSTGTDNEKLFF. CDR3 nucleotides: TGTGCCAGCAGCCCGAGCACCGGGACAGATAATGAAAAACTGTTTTTT.